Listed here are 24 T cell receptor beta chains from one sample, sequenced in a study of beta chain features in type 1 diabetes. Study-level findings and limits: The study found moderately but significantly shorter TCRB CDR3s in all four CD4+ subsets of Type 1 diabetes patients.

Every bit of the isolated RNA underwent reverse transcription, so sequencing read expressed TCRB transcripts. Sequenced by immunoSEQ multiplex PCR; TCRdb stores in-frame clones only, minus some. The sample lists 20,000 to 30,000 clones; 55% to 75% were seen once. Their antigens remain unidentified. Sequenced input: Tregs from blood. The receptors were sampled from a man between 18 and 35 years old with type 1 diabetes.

CDR3 protein: CASRGRAGERTDTQYF. CDR3 DNA sequence: TGTGCCAGCAGGGGGAGAGCGGGGGAACGCACAGATACGCAGTATTTT. The chain uses TRBV5-6 and TRBJ2-3, with 8 positions matching TRBD2. V dropped 5 bases and J dropped 1; count of bases not matched to a gene: 9. The CDR3 totals 16 residues. Germline V gene lookup returns CDR1 SGHDT and CDR2 YYEEEE.

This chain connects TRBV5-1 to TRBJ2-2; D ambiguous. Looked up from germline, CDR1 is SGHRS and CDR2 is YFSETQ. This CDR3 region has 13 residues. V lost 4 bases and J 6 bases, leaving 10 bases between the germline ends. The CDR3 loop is CASSQDRAGELFF. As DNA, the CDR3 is TGCGCCAGCAGCCAAGACCGGGCCGGGGAGCTGTTTTTT.

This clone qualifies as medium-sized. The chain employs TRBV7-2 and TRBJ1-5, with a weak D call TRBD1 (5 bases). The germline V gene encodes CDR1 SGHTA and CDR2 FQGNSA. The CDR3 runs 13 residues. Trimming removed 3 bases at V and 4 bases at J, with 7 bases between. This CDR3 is CASSLQGNQPQHF. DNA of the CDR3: TGTGCCAGCAGCTTGCAGGGAAATCAGCCCCAGCATTTT.

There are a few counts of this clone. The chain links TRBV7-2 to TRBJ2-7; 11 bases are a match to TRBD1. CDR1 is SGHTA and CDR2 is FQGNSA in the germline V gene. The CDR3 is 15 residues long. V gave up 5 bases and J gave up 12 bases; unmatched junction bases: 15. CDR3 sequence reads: CASSPRWGQGGRRYF. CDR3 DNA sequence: TGTGCCAGCAGCCCGCGATGGGGACAGGGGGGTCGTCGGTACTTC.

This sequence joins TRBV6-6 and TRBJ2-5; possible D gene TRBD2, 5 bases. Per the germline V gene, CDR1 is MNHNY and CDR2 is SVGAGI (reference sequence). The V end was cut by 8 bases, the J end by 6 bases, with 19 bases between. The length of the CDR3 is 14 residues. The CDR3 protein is CASAIAPNAKTQYF. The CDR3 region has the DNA TGTGCCAGCGCTATAGCGCCTAATGCGAAGACCCAGTACTTC.

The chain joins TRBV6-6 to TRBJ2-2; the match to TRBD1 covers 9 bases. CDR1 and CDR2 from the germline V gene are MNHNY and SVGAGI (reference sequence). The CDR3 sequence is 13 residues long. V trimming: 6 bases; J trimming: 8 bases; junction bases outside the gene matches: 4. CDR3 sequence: CASRQGARGELFF. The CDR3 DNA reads TGTGCCAGCAGACAGGGGGCGCGGGGGGAGCTGTTTTTT.

The CDR3 nucleotides are TGTGCCACCAGCAGTTGGGCGTACAATGAGCAGTTCTTC. This gives the protein CATSSWAYNEQFF. The rearrangement links TRBV15 to TRBJ2-1; D is uncertain. The V end was cut by 3 bases, the J end by 4 bases, with 7 bases between. CDR1 is LNHNV, CDR2 YYDKDF, per germline (reference sequence). CDR3 length: 13 amino acids. The full variable domain, completed using reference TRBV15 and TRBJ2-1, is DAMVIQNPRYQVTQFGKPVTLSCSQTLNHNVMYWYQQKSSQAPKLLFHYYDKDFNNEADTPDNFQSRRPNTSFCFLDIRSPGLGDTAMYLCATSSWAYNEQFFGPGTRLTVL.

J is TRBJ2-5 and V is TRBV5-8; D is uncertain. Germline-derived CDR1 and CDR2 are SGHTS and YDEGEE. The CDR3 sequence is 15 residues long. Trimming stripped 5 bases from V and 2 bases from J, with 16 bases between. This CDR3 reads CASSAAVRWQETQYF. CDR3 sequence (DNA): TGTGCCAGCAGTGCGGCCGTAAGGTGGCAAGAGACCCAGTACTTC.

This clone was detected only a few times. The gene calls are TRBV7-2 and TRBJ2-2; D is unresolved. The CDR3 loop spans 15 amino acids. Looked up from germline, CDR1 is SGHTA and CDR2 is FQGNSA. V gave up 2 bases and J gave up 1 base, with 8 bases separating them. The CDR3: CASSLFTGNTGELFF. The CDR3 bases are TGTGCCAGCAGCTTATTTACCGGGAACACCGGGGAGCTGTTTTTT.

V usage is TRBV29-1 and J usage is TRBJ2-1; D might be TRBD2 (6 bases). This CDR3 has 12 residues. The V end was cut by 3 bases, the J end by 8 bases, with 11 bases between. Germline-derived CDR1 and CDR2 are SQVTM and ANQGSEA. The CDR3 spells CSVDGPGDEQFF. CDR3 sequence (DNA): TGCAGCGTTGATGGGCCGGGGGATGAGCAGTTCTTC.

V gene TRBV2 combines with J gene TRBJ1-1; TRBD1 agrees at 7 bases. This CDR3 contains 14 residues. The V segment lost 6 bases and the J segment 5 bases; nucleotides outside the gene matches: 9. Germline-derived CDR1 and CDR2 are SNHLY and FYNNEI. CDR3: CASSLQGMMTEAFF. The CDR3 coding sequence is TGTGCCAGCAGCTTACAGGGGATGATGACTGAAGCTTTCTTT. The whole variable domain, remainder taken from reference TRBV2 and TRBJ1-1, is EPEVTQTPSHQVTQMGQEVILRCVPISNHLYFYWYRQILGQKVEFLVSFYNNEISEKSEIFDDQFSVERPDGSNFTLKIRSTKLEDSAMYFCASSLQGMMTEAFFGQGTRLTVV.

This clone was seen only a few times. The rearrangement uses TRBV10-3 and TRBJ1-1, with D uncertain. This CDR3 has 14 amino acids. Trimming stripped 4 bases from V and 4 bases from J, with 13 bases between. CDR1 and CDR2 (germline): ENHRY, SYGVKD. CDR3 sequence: CAISVVGEGTEAFF. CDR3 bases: TGTGCCATCAGTGTCGTGGGTGAGGGCACTGAAGCTTTCTTT.

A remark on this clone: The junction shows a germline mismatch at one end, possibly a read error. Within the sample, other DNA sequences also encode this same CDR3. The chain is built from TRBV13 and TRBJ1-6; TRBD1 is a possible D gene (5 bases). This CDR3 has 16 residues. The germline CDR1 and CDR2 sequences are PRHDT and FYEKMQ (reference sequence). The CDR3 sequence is CASSLFQGSYNSPLHF. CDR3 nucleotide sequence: TGTGCCAGCAGCTTATTTCAGGGCTCCTATAATTCCCCCCTCCACTTT.

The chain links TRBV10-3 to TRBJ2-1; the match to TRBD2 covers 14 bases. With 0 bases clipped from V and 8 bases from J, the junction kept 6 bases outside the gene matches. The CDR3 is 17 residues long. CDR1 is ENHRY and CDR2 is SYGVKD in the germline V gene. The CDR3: CAISESGLAGGQDEQFF. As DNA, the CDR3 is TGTGCCATCAGTGAGTCCGGACTAGCGGGAGGTCAGGATGAGCAGTTCTTC.

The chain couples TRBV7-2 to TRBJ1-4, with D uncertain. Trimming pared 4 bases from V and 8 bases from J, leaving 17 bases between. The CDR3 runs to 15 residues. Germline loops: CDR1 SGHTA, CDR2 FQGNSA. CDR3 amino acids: CASSSGPGLNEKLFF. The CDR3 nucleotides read TGTGCCAGCAGCTCGGGTCCGGGATTGAACGAAAAACTGTTTTTT. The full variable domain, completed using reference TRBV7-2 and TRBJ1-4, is GAGVSQSPSNKVTEKGKDVELRCDPISGHTALYWYRQSLGQGLEFLIYFQGNSAPDKSGLPSDRFSAERTGGSVSTLTIQRTQQEDSAVYLCASSSGPGLNEKLFFGSGTQLSVL.

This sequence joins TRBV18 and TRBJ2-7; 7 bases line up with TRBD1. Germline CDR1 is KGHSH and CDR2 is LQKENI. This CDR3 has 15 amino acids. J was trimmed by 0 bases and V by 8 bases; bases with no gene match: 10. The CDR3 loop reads CASHTAGQASYEQYF. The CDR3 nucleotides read TGTGCCAGCCACACAGCAGGACAGGCCTCCTACGAGCAGTACTTC.

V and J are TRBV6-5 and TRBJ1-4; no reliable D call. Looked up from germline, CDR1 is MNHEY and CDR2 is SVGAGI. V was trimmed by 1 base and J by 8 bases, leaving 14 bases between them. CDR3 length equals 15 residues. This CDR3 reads CASSYWGEGNEKLFF. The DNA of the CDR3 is TGTGCCAGCAGTTACTGGGGAGAAGGGAACGAAAAACTGTTTTTT.

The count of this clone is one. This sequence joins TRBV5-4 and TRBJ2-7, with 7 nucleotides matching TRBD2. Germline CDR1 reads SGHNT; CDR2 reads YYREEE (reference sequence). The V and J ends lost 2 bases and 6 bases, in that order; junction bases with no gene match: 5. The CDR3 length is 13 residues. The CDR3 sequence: CASSLRLAAEQYF. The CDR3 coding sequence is TGTGCCAGCAGCTTACGACTAGCTGCCGAGCAGTACTTC.

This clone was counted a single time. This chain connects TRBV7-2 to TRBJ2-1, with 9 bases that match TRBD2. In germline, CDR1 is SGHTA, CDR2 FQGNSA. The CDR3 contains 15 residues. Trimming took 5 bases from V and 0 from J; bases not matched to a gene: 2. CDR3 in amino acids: CASSISGSSYNEQFF. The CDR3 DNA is TGTGCCAGCAGCATTAGCGGGAGCTCCTACAATGAGCAGTTCTTC.

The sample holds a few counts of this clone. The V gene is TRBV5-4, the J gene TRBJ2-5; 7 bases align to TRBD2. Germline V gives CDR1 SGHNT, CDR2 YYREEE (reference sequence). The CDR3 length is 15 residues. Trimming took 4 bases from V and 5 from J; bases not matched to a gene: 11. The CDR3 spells CASSRTLAGGETQYF. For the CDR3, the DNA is TGTGCCAGCAGCCGGACCTTAGCGGGTGGGGAGACCCAGTACTTC.

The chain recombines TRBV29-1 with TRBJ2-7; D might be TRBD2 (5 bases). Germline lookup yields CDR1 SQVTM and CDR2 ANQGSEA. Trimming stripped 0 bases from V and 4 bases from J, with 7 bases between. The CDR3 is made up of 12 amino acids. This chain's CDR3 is CSVEDRGYEQYF. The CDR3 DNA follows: TGCAGCGTTGAAGATCGGGGTTACGAGCAGTACTTC.

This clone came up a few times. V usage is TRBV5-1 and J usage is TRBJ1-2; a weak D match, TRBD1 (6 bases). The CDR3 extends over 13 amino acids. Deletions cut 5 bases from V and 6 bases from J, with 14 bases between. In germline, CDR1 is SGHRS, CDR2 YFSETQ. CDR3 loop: CASSNQGSHGYTF. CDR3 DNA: TGCGCCAGCAGTAACCAGGGGAGTCATGGCTACACCTTC.

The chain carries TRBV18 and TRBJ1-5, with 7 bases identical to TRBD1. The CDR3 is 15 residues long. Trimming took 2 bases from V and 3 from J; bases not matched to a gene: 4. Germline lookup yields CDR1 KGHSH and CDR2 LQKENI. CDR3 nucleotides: TGTGCCAGCTCACCAGGAGGGGGCAACAATCAGCCCCAGCATTTT. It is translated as CASSPGGGNNQPQHF.

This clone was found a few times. The CDR3 coding sequence is TGTGCCAGCAGCTTAGTACTAGCGGGTCATGAGCAGTTCTTC. Protein: CASSLVLAGHEQFF. The J gene is TRBJ2-1, the V gene TRBV7-2, with TRBD2 matching 9 bases. The CDR3 loop spans 14 amino acids. The J segment lost 8 bases and the V segment lost 1 base, leaving 3 bases of the junction unmatched. The germline V gene has CDR1 SGHTA and CDR2 FQGNSA.